These 3 T cell receptor beta chains share one sample of origin, sequenced in a study of regulatory T cells in long-lasting Graves disease. Time point denoted: newly diagnosed GD, antithyroid drugs for less than 3 months. RNA extracted from PBMCs served as the sequencing template. Researchers made TCR beta libraries by using iRepertoire HTBI primers and running Arm-PCR on CDR3 regions. MiXCR, applied by TCRdb to the multiplex PCR reads, yields one record per CDR3 protein. Of 450,000 to 700,000 distinct CDR3 sequences in the sample, 13% were seen once. The same data also contributed to another study, on T cells in Graves' hyperthyroidism and ophthalmopathy.

The material was peripheral blood mononuclear cells (PBMCs), obtained at new diagnosis, from a patient treated with antithyroid drugs. Receptors were obtained from a man aged 25-45 years with Graves disease.

Only one count was recorded for this clonotype. The chain joins TRBV19 to TRBJ2-7, with 14 bases aligning to TRBD2. Germline CDR1 is LNHDA and CDR2 is SQIVND (reference sequence). The CDR3 covers 18 residues. The V and J ends lost 5 bases and 4 bases, in that order; junction bases with no gene match: 13. In DNA, the CDR3 is TGTGCCAGTAGTTCCATATTCGGACTAGCGGGAGGTGATTACGAGCAGTACTTC. Amino acid sequence: CASSSIFGLAGGDYEQYF.

The V and J genes are TRBV4-2 and TRBJ2-1; 8 bases fit TRBD2. This CDR3 spans 17 amino acids. Germline-derived CDR1 and CDR2 are LGHNA and YNFKEQ. V shed 0 bases and J 0 bases; nucleotides not matched to a gene: 4. CDR3 amino acids: CASSQDSSGSSYNEQFF. The CDR3 DNA reads TGTGCCAGCAGCCAAGATTCCAGCGGGAGCTCCTACAATGAGCAGTTCTTC.

Worth noting for this clonotype: This clone may be a read error of a much larger clone one base away. This rearrangement joins TRBV7-9 to TRBJ2-3; 10 bases are shared with TRBD2. This CDR3 comprises 16 residues. CDR1 is SEHNR and CDR2 is FQNEAQ in the germline V gene (reference sequence). The DNA of the CDR3 is TGTGCCGGCAGCTTGGCTAGCGGGAGTTTCGGAGATACGCAGTATTTT. Protein sequence: CAGSLASGSFGDTQYF.